These T cell receptor beta chains were read from a single sample in a study of blood T cell repertoires in COVID-19. TCRdb keeps only in-frame clones here, not all; method: immunoSEQ multiplex PCR. The data hold about 240,000 clones, with about 89% observed a single time. The specimen sequenced was PBMCs or T cells enriched from blood (not recorded which). These receptors were taken from a woman aged 25 to 39 who had recovered from COVID-19. The conserved cysteine and the conserved F or W are not part of the CDR3 here. A D gene is named only where the DNA matches it firmly.

j_call | d_call | v_call | cdr3_aa
TRBJ2-7 | TRBD1 | TRBV9 | ASSVAGTGGFYEQY
TRBJ1-1 | TRBD1 | TRBV2 | ASSEDRTGGFTEAF
TRBJ2-7 | NA | TRBV7-9 | ASSTPLGGDEQY
TRBJ2-1 | NA | TRBV11-3 | ASSPLSDSYNEQF
TRBJ1-1 | TRBD1 | TRBV7-2 | ASSFVDRGAF
TRBJ1-5 | NA | TRBV28 | ASSFPTRRAYSNQPQH
TRBJ2-7 | TRBD2 | TRBV27 | ASSPDSMTSRYEQY
TRBJ2-4 | NA | TRBV29-1 | SVSRGNIQY
TRBJ2-1 | NA | TRBV20-1 | SASISGNEQF
TRBJ2-5 | TRBD1 | TRBV19 | ASSIGGTGKETQY
TRBJ1-2 | NA | TRBV5-1 | ASSLQGSSNYGYT
TRBJ1-5 | NA | TRBV30 | AWGHSNQPQH
TRBJ1-5 | NA | TRBV5-1 | ASSLRTGDQPQH
TRBJ1-4 | NA | TRBV5-1 | ASSLVGVPNEKLF
TRBJ1-1 | NA | TRBV2 | ASSLNTEAF
TRBJ1-3 | NA | TRBV28 | ASSFHISGNTIY
TRBJ1-5 | NA | TRBV3-1/TRBV3-2 | ASSQDFTGNQPQH
TRBJ2-1 | NA | TRBV14 | ASSRKRSASYNEQF
TRBJ2-3 | TRBD2 | TRBV6-5 | ASSYQSGRGSDTQY
TRBJ1-4 | NA | TRBV19 | ASRGPQSNEKLF
TRBJ1-2 | NA | TRBV28 | ASSPGSLTGYT
TRBJ1-4 | NA | TRBV6-1 | ASSEPLGGGMSHEKLF
TRBJ2-1 | TRBD1 | TRBV7-9 | ASSQGQGGSYNEQF
TRBJ1-2 | TRBD1 | TRBV24-1 | ATSRTGGNGYT
TRBJ2-6 | NA | TRBV19 | ASSIDGAASGANVLT
TRBJ2-2 | NA | TRBV6-5 | ASRETVTGELF
TRBJ1-1 | NA | TRBV15 | ATSRDPGWTEAF
TRBJ2-7 | TRBD2 | TRBV3-1/TRBV3-2 | ASSQGGLAGEYEQY
TRBJ2-1 | TRBD2 | TRBV19 | ASSIGGVAGGLYNEQF
TRBJ1-2 | TRBD1 | TRBV5-1 | ASSLGQIQGYT
TRBJ1-3 | NA | TRBV7-2 | ASSPPGGWAGNTIY
TRBJ1-2 | NA | TRBV19 | ASSIAPGGQRAYT
TRBJ1-1 | TRBD1 | TRBV19 | ASRTGGGFW
TRBJ1-2 | NA | TRBV6-6 | ASSPSEYYGYT
TRBJ1-1 | NA | TRBV9 | ASSVRIDPGHLNTEAF